This entry lists 19 T cell receptor beta chains sequenced from one sample in a study of T cell changes during pregnancy in multiple sclerosis. Sequencing was performed with immunoSEQ multiplex PCR; in TCRdb, only in-frame clones are kept and a portion is missing. Among tens of thousands of clones listed, 80% to 95% were seen once. The input for sequencing was peripheral blood, taken in the third trimester of pregnancy. The receptors stem from a female donor in good health, enrolled as a control in a pregnancy study.

This chain links TRBV18 with TRBJ1-1; D possibly corresponds to TRBD1 (5 bases). Germline V CDR1 and CDR2: KGHSH, LQKENI. The CDR3 sequence is 13 residues long. V shed 10 bases and J shed 3 bases, with 15 bases lying between them. CDR3 protein: CATRTSGDTEAFF. The CDR3 bases are TGTGCCACCAGGACCTCGGGGGACACTGAAGCTTTCTTT.

The rearrangement links TRBV28 to TRBJ2-6; 13 bases fit TRBD2. Germline CDR1 and CDR2: MDHEN and SYDVKM. V shed 5 bases, J shed 0 bases, and the junction held 4 bases outside the gene matches. This CDR3 region has 18 residues. Here the CDR3 reads CASSTTSGGSSGANVLTF. CDR3 DNA: TGTGCCAGCAGTACGACTAGCGGGGGGAGCTCTGGGGCCAACGTCCTGACTTTC.

For the CDR3, the DNA is TGTGCCAGTAGTGCGGCCTACGAGCAGTACTTC. It yields the protein CASSAAYEQYF. This chain joins TRBV19 and TRBJ2-7; D is uncertain. Germline CDR1 LNHDA, CDR2 SQIVND (reference sequence). Trimming removed 5 bases at V and 2 bases at J, with 4 bases between. The CDR3 extends over 11 amino acids. Full variable domain (missing parts from reference TRBV19 and TRBJ2-7): DGGITQSPKYLFRKEGQNVTLSCEQNLNHDAMYWYRQDPGQGLRLIYYSQIVNDFQKGDIAEGYSVSREKKESFPLTVTSAQKNPTAFYLCASSAAYEQYFGPGTRLTVT.

The V and J genes are TRBV28 and TRBJ2-1; the D is unclear. From germline, CDR1 is MDHEN and CDR2 SYDVKM. The CDR3 is 12 amino acids. The V end was cut by 6 bases, the J end by 9 bases, with 12 bases between. The CDR3 here is CASRPSGGEQFF. As DNA, the CDR3 is TGTGCCAGCAGACCCTCGGGTGGTGAGCAGTTCTTC.

J is TRBJ2-1 and V is TRBV9; 7 bases match TRBD2. The trim removed 3 bases at V and 0 bases at J, leaving 9 bases unmatched. Germline assignment: CDR1 SGDLS and CDR2 YYNGEE. This CDR3 is 17 amino acids long. CDR3 in amino acids: CASSAKLALSSYNEQFF. The CDR3 DNA reads as TGTGCCAGCAGCGCTAAACTAGCGCTTAGCTCCTACAATGAGCAGTTCTTC.

This clone showed up just a few times. Here the CDR3 reads CASSQGQSISGANVLTF. The CDR3 bases are TGCGCCAGCAGCCAGGGACAGAGTATCTCTGGGGCCAACGTCCTGACTTTC. The chain links TRBV4-3 to TRBJ2-6; 7 bases fit TRBD1. CDR1 is LGHNA and CDR2 is YSLEER in the germline V gene. Unmatched junction bases numbered 5, after V lost 3 bases and J lost 0 bases. CDR3 length: 17 residues.

This clone occurred once. The V call is TRBV11-2, the J call TRBJ2-3; a weak D match, TRBD1 (6 bases). CDR1 and CDR2 (germline): SGHAT, FQNNGV. Trimming shortened V by 1 base and J by 3 bases, and 8 bases separated the two germline ends. The CDR3 totals 14 residues. CDR3 nucleotides: TGTGCCAGCAGCTTAGTGACAGGTACAGATACGCAGTATTTT. Its protein product is CASSLVTGTDTQYF.

The genes are TRBV18 and TRBJ1-3; TRBD1 aligns across 8 bases. The CDR3 is made up of 14 amino acids. The germline gives CDR1 KGHSH, CDR2 LQKENI. V shed 6 bases, J shed 4 bases, and the junction held 5 bases outside the gene matches. Here the CDR3 DNA reads TGTGCCAGCTCGCCAGGGACAGGAGGAAACACCATATATTTT. Residues: CASSPGTGGNTIYF.

The chain combines TRBV27 with TRBJ1-2; 7 bases align to TRBD1. V was clipped by 6 bases and J by 6 bases; unmatched bases: 13. The CDR3 totals 15 residues. Germline V gene lookup returns CDR1 MNHEY and CDR2 SMNVEV (reference sequence). The CDR3 loop is CASSIDLTGRNGYTF. In DNA, the CDR3 is TGTGCCAGCAGCATTGATTTGACAGGGAGGAATGGCTACACCTTC.

The rearrangement uses TRBV28 and TRBJ1-1, with D unresolved. CDR3 length: 12 amino acids. The V end lost 4 bases, the J end lost 2 bases, and 5 bases lay between the germline ends. Germline loops: CDR1 MDHEN, CDR2 SYDVKM. The chain's CDR3 is CASSSINTEAFF. As DNA, the CDR3 is TGTGCCAGCAGTTCTATAAACACTGAAGCTTTCTTT.

The chain links TRBV4-3 to TRBJ2-5; D is perhaps TRBD1 (6 bases). Germline lookup yields CDR1 LGHNA and CDR2 YSLEER. The V gene lost 1 base and the J gene lost 4 bases, with 10 bases spanning the gap. This CDR3 is built from 14 residues. CDR3 protein: CASSQVLGAETQYF. The CDR3 DNA follows: TGCGCCAGCAGCCAAGTTCTGGGGGCAGAGACCCAGTACTTC.

V and J are TRBV6-6 and TRBJ2-7; D gene ambiguous. Trimming left V 7 bases short and J 1 base short, with 11 bases between. The CDR3 is made up of 13 amino acids. CDR1 and CDR2 from the germline V gene are MNHNY and SVGAGI (reference sequence). The CDR3 nucleotides read TGTGCCAGCACCGACCCGGGTTCCTACGAGCAGTACTTC. Translating gives CASTDPGSYEQYF.

This sequence joins TRBV6-4 and TRBJ2-3, with TRBD1 identical over 9 bases. The CDR3 spans 14 residues. CDR1 MRHNA and CDR2 SNTAGT come from the germline V gene. J gave up 7 bases and V 5 bases, and 7 bases lay outside the gene matches. The CDR3 sequence: CASSRDRGANTQYF. The CDR3 DNA reads as TGTGCCAGCAGTCGCGACAGGGGGGCGAATACGCAGTATTTT.

This clone showed up just once. The rearrangement links TRBV30 to TRBJ2-5; 8 nucleotides match TRBD1. TRBJ2-7 explains the end of the DNA better; the J call may be wrong. Germline V gives CDR1 GTSNPN, CDR2 SVGIG (reference sequence). This CDR3 contains 15 residues. Here the CDR3 reads CAWSVNRTGSYEQYF. CDR3 DNA sequence: TGTGCCTGGAGTGTTAACAGGACAGGGAGCTACGAGCAGTACTTC.

The V call is TRBV29-1, the J call TRBJ1-4, with 7 positions matching TRBD1. This CDR3 comprises 14 residues. CDR1 and CDR2 from the germline V gene are SQVTM and ANQGSEA. The J segment lost 6 bases and the V segment lost 4 bases, leaving 8 bases of the junction unmatched. In DNA form, the CDR3 reads TGCAGCGTTGCAGGGACAGATGTTTATGAAAAACTGTTTTTT. It specifies CSVAGTDVYEKLFF.

The V call is TRBV29-1, the J call TRBJ2-1, with D tentatively TRBD1 (5 bases). Trimming pared 4 bases from V and 1 base from J, leaving 8 bases between. CDR1 SQVTM and CDR2 ANQGSEA come from the germline V gene. The CDR3 is made up of 13 amino acids. CDR3 sequence (DNA): TGCAGCGTTGTAGGGGATTCCTACAATGAGCAGTTCTTC. Its translation: CSVVGDSYNEQFF.

The chain links TRBV7-3 to TRBJ2-2, with 9 bases identical to TRBD2. V lost 4 bases to trimming and J lost 4 bases; unmatched junction nucleotides: 13. The CDR3 has 18 amino acids. Germline V gene data show CDR1 as SGHTA and CDR2 as FQGTGA. The CDR3 bases are TGTGCCAGCAGCTCCATTGTAGGGACTAGCCTCTCCACCGGGGAGCTGTTTTTT. Translated: CASSSIVGTSLSTGELFF.

This sequence joins TRBV6-9 and TRBJ2-7, with 7 bases fitting TRBD1. The CDR3 length is 14 residues. After removal of 4 bases from V and 5 bases from J, the junction contained 8 bases not matched to a gene. CDR1 and CDR2 from the germline V gene are MNHGY and SVAAGI. In DNA, the CDR3 is TGTGCCAGCAGTTCCCACAGGGGAACCCACGAGCAGTACTTC. As protein: CASSSHRGTHEQYF.

The chain employs TRBV5-1 and TRBJ2-7; D is undetermined. CDR3 length: 12 residues. V lost 2 bases and J lost 5, with 8 bases in between. In germline, CDR1 is SGHRS, CDR2 YFSETQ. CDR3 loop: CASSFARDEQYF. The DNA for the CDR3 is TGCGCCAGCAGCTTTGCCCGGGACGAGCAGTACTTC.